This entry lists 6 T cell receptor beta chains sequenced from one sample in a study of T cell responses to AZD1222 COVID-19 vaccine. TCRdb's table, derived via immunoSEQ multiplex PCR, lists solely in-frame clones and lacks some. The sample lists 85,000 or so clones; roughly 86% were seen once. The sequencing here drew on peripheral blood, taken 28 days after the second AZD1222 dose. The receptors were sampled from an adult who received the AZD1222 COVID-19 vaccine.

This chain connects TRBV28 to TRBJ2-7; 8 bases map to TRBD2. Germline CDR1 MDHEN, CDR2 SYDVKM. Unmatched junction bases numbered 10, after V lost 4 bases and J lost 2 bases. The length of the CDR3 is 16 residues. CDR3 protein: CASSSVAGSTTYEQYF. The CDR3 DNA sequence: TGTGCCAGCAGTTCTGTAGCGGGGAGCACCACCTACGAGCAGTACTTC.

The rearrangement joins TRBV18 to TRBJ2-3; 7 bases align to TRBD1. J lost 0 bases, V lost 4 bases, and 13 bases had no gene match. CDR1 is KGHSH, CDR2 LQKENI, per germline. This CDR3 is built from 18 residues. The CDR3 DNA sequence: TGTGCCAGCTCACGGACCTCAGGGCCAGGGGGTAGCACAGATACGCAGTATTTT. It specifies CASSRTSGPGGSTDTQYF.

This chain connects TRBV5-4 to TRBJ2-1; 10 bases map to TRBD2. The junction had 5 bases not matched to a gene; V was cut back by 4 bases and J by 4 bases. The V gene's germline CDR1 is SGHNT and CDR2 YYREEE (reference sequence). The CDR3 consists of 15 residues. Here the CDR3 reads CASSLSGRLYNEQFF. CDR3 sequence (DNA): TGTGCCAGCAGCCTTAGCGGGAGGCTTTACAATGAGCAGTTCTTC.

The V call is TRBV20-1, the J call TRBJ2-5, with D possibly being TRBD1 (8 bases). V dropped 3 bases and J dropped 3 bases, with 20 bases sitting between them. The CDR3 spans 16 residues. CDR1 and CDR2 from the germline V gene are DFQATT and SNEGSKA (reference sequence). CDR3 nucleotides: TGCAGTGCTAGTTACAGGGGGGGAAGGTCGAAAGAGACCCAGTACTTC. Residues: CSASYRGGRSKETQYF.

The chain couples TRBV5-1 to TRBJ2-5; tentative D call: TRBD1 (6 bases). Germline V CDR1 and CDR2: SGHRS, YFSETQ. This CDR3 is 15 amino acids long. Trimming took off 0 bases at V and 2 bases at J, with 11 bases between the two ends. The CDR3 nucleotides read TGCGCCAGCAGCTTGGACAGGGCCCAACAAGAGACCCAGTACTTC. It codes for CASSLDRAQQETQYF.

The chain employs TRBV5-1 and TRBJ2-1; D perhaps matches TRBD2 (5 bases). Per the germline V gene, CDR1 is SGHRS and CDR2 is YFSETQ. The V and J ends lost 4 bases and 3 bases respectively, with 8 bases between them. The CDR3 spans 13 residues. The CDR3 DNA reads as TGCGCCAGCAGCCTCACTAGCTACAATGAGCAGTTCTTC. Its protein is CASSLTSYNEQFF. The full variable domain, in which reference TRBV5-1 and TRBJ2-1 provide the parts outside the CDR3, is KAGVTQTPRYLIKTRGQQVTLSCSPISGHRSVSWYQQTPGQGLQFLFEYFSETQRNKGNFPGRFSGRQFSNSRSEMNVSTLELGDSALYLCASSLTSYNEQFFGPGTRLTVL.